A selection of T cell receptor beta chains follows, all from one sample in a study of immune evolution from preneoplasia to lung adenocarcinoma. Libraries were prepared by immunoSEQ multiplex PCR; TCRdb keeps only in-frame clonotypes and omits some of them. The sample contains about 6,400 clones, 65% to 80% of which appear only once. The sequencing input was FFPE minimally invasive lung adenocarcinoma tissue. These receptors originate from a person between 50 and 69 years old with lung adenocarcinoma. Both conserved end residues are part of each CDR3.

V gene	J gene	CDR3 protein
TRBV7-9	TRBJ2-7	CASSLASPEQYF
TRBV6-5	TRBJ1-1	CASSYPGFPEAFF
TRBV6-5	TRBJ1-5	CASSWDRNQPQHF
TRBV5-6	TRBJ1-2	CASSSLGLEASYGYTF
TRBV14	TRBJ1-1	CASSPLTTTGRANTEAFF
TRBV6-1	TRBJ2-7	CASRQQGTGSEQYF
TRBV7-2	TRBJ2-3	CASSLYRGDQYF
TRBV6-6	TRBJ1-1	CASRRGLNTEAFF
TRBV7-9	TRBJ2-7	CASSLRTGGGYEQYF
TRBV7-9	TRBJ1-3	CASSLGQISGNTIYF
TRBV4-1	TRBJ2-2	CASSQEQGAGELFF
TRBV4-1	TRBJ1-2	CASSHPTGLLGYGYTF
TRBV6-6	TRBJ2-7	CASSTPLEGEGEQYF
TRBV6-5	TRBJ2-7	CASRAFRDDSYEQYF
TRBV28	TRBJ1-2	CASSLSEGGGSYGYTF
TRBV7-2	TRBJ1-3	CASSLVGGRVSGNTIYF
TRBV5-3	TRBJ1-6	CARSLKGWLSSPLHF
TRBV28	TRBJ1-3	CASSLSAAGESGNTIYF
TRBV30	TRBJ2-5	CAWRWWGGETQYF
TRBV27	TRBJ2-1	CASSLAGGPEQFF
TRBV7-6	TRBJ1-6	CASSFSVGQDSPLHF
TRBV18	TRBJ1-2	CASSEGSYGYTF
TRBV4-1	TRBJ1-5	CASSQDMDQPQHF
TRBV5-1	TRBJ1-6	CASSLRGPYFAQETGRESPLHF
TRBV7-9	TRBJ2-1	CASSRAGSGFEQFF
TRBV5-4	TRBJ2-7	CASSLGQGKREQYF
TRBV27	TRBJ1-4	CASSSASWGQDEKLFF